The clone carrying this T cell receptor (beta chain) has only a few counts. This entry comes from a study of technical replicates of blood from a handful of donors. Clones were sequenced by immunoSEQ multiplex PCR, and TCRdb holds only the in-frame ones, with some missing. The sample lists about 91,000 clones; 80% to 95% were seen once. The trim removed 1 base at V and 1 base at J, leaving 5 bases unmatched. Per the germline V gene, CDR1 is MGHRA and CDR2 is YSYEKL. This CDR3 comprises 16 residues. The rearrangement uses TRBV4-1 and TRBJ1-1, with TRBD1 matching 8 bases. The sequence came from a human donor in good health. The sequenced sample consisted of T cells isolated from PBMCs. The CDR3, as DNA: TGCGCCAGCAGCCAAGTTAGAACAGGGGGGAACACTGAAGCTTTCTTT. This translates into CASSQVRTGGNTEAFF.